The 13 T cell receptor beta chains below all came from one sample that was sequenced in a study of identical twins. TCRdb analysed the 5' RACE reads with MiXCR anew, one entry per CDR3 protein. The sample has hundreds of thousands of distinct CDR3 sequences, 7.1% seen once. These data were also filed under a second study, of yellow fever vaccine responses in identical twins.

Source material: PBMCs. These TCRs come from a woman between 18 and 29 years old in good health.

This clonotype showed up just a few times. V is TRBV25-1 and J is TRBJ2-1; D is perhaps TRBD1 (6 bases). Per the germline V gene, CDR1 is MGHDK and CDR2 is SYGVNS. This CDR3 has 12 amino acids. V shed 7 bases and J shed 4 bases, with 8 bases lying between them. CDR3: CASNDRYNEQFF. CDR3 DNA: TGTGCCAGCAACGACAGGTACAATGAGCAGTTCTTC.

This clonotype was observed a handful of times. This chain links TRBV12-3 or TRBV12-4 with TRBJ2-3, with 9 positions matching TRBD2. Trimming at V came to 7 bases and at J to 4 bases, leaving 6 bases not matched to a gene. The CDR3 runs to 14 residues. The CDR3 loop is CASNWGGGADTQYF. Here the CDR3 DNA reads TGTGCCAGCAATTGGGGCGGGGGGGCAGATACGCAGTATTTT.

This clonotype was counted a few times. J is TRBJ2-5 and V is TRBV24-1; 8 bases line up with TRBD1. This CDR3 spans 15 amino acids. Per germline, CDR1 KGHDR and CDR2 SFDVKD. After removal of 3 bases from V and 2 bases from J, the junction contained 4 bases not matched to a gene. CDR3 DNA: TGTGCCACCAGTGATCAACAGGGGGGACAAGAGACCCAGTACTTC. Translation: CATSDQQGGQETQYF.

The chain has TRBV2 and TRBJ2-1, with TRBD2 matching 10 bases. Losses at the gene ends were 6 bases for V and 3 bases for J; bases not matched to a gene: 5. This CDR3 has 15 amino acids. Germline CDR1 and CDR2: SNHLY and FYNNEI. CDR3 residues: CASSEREGRYNEQFF. The CDR3 nucleotides are TGTGCCAGCAGCGAGCGGGAGGGCCGCTACAATGAGCAGTTCTTC.

This clonotype appeared a few times. This rearrangement joins TRBV5-5 to TRBJ2-3, with 10 bases lining up with TRBD1. Germline V lookup: CDR1 SGHKS, CDR2 YYEKEE (reference sequence). Trimming removed 4 bases from V and 0 bases from J; junction bases left unmatched: 8. CDR3 length equals 17 residues. For the CDR3, the DNA is TGTGCCAGCAGCGCCGGGACAGGGGAGTTTAGCACAGATACGCAGTATTTT. Its protein product is CASSAGTGEFSTDTQYF.

This clonotype occurred a few times. This chain connects TRBV20-1 to TRBJ2-4, with 9 bases identical to TRBD2. The CDR3 extends over 16 amino acids. Germline trimming cut 1 base from V and 9 bases from J; bases unmatched to any gene: 13. The germline CDR1 and CDR2 sequences are DFQATT and SNEGSKA (reference sequence). CDR3 coding DNA: TGCAGTGCTAGAGCCCGCGATGTAGCGGGAGCCCTCATTCAGTACTTC. Translation: CSARARDVAGALIQYF.

This chain uses TRBV10-3 with TRBJ2-2; D not certain. Trimming left V 0 bases short and J 0 bases short, with 8 bases between. Looked up from germline, CDR1 is ENHRY and CDR2 is SYGVKD. There are 16 residues in the CDR3. CDR3 sequence reads: CAISESAVSNTGELFF. CDR3 nucleotide sequence: TGTGCCATCAGTGAGTCGGCTGTCTCGAACACCGGGGAGCTGTTTTTT.

This clonotype was seen repeatedly, ten times or more. V and J are TRBV12-3 or TRBV12-4 and TRBJ2-3, with TRBD2 identical over 10 bases. The V and J ends lost 1 base and 4 bases, in that order; junction bases with no gene match: 5. The CDR3 totals 16 residues. CDR3 sequence (DNA): TGTGCCAGCAGTTTAGTCCGTACTAGCGGGGCAGATACGCAGTATTTT. Translating it yields CASSLVRTSGADTQYF.

This rearrangement joins TRBV3-1 to TRBJ2-1; the match to TRBD2 covers 13 bases. The CDR3 has 18 amino acids. CDR1 LGHDT and CDR2 YNNKEL come from the germline V gene (reference sequence). J lost 3 bases, V lost 1 base, and 6 bases had no gene match. CDR3 coding DNA: TGTGCCAGCAGCCAAGGACTAGCGGGAGGTTCCTTCTACAATGAGCAGTTCTTC. Protein: CASSQGLAGGSFYNEQFF.

V gene TRBV20-1 combines with J gene TRBJ2-1; 8 bases align to TRBD2. The V and J ends lost 2 bases and 1 base, in that order; junction bases with no gene match: 4. The CDR3 spans 15 residues. The germline CDR1 and CDR2 sequences are DFQATT and SNEGSKA (reference sequence). The DNA for the CDR3 is TGCAGTGCTAGAAGGGGACTAGAATCCTACAATGAGCAGTTCTTC. This sequence encodes CSARRGLESYNEQFF.

The chain is built from TRBV7-8 and TRBJ2-7, with a possible D match to TRBD2 (5 bases). The germline V gene encodes CDR1 SGHVS and CDR2 FQNEAQ. Trimming pared 7 bases from V and 1 base from J, leaving 11 bases between. The CDR3 runs to 13 residues. The DNA of the CDR3 is TGTGCCAGCACGGAGGCGGCTTCCTACGAGCAGTACTTC. Translating gives CASTEAASYEQYF.

In its sample, this clonotype was seen many times. The genes are TRBV10-2 and TRBJ1-4, with 7 bases that match TRBD1. This CDR3 spans 14 amino acids. Germline CDR1 is WSHSY and CDR2 is SAAADI. The J segment lost 0 bases and the V segment lost 8 bases, leaving 3 bases of the junction unmatched. The CDR3 reads CASGQAATNEKLFF. CDR3 coding DNA: TGCGCCAGCGGACAGGCGGCAACTAATGAAAAACTGTTTTTT.

Many counts were recorded for this clonotype. The chain links TRBV5-1 to TRBJ2-1; D remains unclear. Trimming took 4 bases from V and 5 from J, leaving 16 bases between them. The CDR3 has 15 amino acids. Per the germline V gene, CDR1 is SGHRS and CDR2 is YFSETQ. The CDR3 loop is CASSPDHNRDNEQFF. The CDR3 DNA sequence: TGCGCCAGCAGCCCCGACCACAATAGGGACAATGAGCAGTTCTTC.